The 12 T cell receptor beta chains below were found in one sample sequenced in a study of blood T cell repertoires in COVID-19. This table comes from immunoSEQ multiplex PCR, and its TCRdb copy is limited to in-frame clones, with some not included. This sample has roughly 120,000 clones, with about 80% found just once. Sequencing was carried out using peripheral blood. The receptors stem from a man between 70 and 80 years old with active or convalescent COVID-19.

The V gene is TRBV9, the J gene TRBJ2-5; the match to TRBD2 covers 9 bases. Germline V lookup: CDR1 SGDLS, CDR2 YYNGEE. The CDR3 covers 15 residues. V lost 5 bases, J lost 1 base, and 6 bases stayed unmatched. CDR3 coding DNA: TGTGCCAGCAGTCGAGCGGGGGGACTCCAAGAGACCCAGTACTTC. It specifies CASSRAGGLQETQYF.

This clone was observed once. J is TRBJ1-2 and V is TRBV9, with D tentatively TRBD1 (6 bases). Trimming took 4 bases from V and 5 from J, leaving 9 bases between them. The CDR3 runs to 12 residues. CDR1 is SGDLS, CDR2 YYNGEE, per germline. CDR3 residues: CASSTGIYGYTF. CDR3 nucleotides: TGTGCCAGCAGCACAGGGATTTATGGCTACACCTTC.

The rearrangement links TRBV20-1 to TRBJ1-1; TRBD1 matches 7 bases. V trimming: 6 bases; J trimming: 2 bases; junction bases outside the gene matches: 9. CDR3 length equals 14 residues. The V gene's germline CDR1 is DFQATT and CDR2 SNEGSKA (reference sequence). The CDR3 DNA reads TGCAGTGCCAGTTTCAGGGGGGACAACACTGAAGCTTTCTTT. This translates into CSASFRGDNTEAFF.

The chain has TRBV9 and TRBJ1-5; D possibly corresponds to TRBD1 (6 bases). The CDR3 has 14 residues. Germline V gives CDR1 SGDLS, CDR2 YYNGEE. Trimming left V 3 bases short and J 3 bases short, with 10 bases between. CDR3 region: CASSGTGFNQPQHF. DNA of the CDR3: TGTGCCAGCAGCGGCACAGGGTTCAATCAGCCCCAGCATTTT. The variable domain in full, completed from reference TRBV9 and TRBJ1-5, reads DSGVTQTPKHLITATGQRVTLRCSPRSGDLSVYWYQQSLDQGLQFLIQYYNGEERAKGNILERFSAQQFPDLHSELNLSSLELGDSALYFCASSGTGFNQPQHFGDGTRLSIL.

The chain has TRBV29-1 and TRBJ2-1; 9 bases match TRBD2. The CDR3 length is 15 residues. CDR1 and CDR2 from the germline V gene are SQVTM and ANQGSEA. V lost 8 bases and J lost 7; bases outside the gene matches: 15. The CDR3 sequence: CSSPLSGSVGNEQFF. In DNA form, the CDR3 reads TGCAGCTCCCCCCTTAGCGGGAGCGTAGGGAATGAGCAGTTCTTC.

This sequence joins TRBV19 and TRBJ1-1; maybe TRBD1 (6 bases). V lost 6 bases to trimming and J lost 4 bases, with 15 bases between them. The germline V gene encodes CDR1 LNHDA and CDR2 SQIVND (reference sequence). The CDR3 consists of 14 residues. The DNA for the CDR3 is TGTGCCAGTAGCCGGACAGCCAGCTTCACTGAAGCTTTCTTT. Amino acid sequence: CASSRTASFTEAFF.

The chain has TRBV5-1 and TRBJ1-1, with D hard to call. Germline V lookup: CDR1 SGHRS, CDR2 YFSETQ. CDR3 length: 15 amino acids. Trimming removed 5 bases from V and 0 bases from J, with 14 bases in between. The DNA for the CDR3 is TGCGCCAGCAGAACTGGGCAGTTCATGAACACTGAAGCTTTCTTT. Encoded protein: CASRTGQFMNTEAFF.

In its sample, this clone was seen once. Here the CDR3 reads CAWSRSGVGYTF. In DNA, the CDR3 is TGTGCCTGGAGTCGATCCGGGGTCGGCTACACCTTC. The rearrangement uses TRBV30 and TRBJ1-2; no clear D gene. The CDR3 runs 12 residues. The V gene's germline CDR1 is GTSNPN and CDR2 SVGIG (reference sequence). Trimming pared 2 bases from V and 8 bases from J, leaving 12 bases between. Supplemented by reference TRBV30 and TRBJ1-2, the full variable domain reads SQTIHQWPATLVQPVGSPLSLECTVEGTSNPNLYWYRQAAGRGLQLLFYSVGIGQISSEVPQNLSASRPQDRQFILSSKKLLLSDSGFYLCAWSRSGVGYTFGSGTRLTVV.

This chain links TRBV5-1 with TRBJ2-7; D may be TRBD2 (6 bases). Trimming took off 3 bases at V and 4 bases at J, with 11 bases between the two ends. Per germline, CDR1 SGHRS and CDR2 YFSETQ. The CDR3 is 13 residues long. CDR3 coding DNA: TGCGCCAGCAGCTCAAGCGGGCGTTACGAGCAGTACTTC. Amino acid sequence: CASSSSGRYEQYF.

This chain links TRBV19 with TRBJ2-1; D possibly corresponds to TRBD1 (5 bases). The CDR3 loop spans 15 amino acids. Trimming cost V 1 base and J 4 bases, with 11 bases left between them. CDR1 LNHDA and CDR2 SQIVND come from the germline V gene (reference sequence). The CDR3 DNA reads TGTGCCAGTAGTATAGGGACACCTTTTTACAATGAGCAGTTCTTC. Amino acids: CASSIGTPFYNEQFF.

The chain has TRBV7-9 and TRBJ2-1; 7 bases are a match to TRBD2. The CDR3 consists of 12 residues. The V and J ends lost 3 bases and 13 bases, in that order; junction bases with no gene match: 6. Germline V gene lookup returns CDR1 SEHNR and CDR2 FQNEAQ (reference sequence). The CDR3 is CASSFGTKVQFF. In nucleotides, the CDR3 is TGTGCCAGCAGCTTCGGGACTAAGGTTCAGTTCTTC.

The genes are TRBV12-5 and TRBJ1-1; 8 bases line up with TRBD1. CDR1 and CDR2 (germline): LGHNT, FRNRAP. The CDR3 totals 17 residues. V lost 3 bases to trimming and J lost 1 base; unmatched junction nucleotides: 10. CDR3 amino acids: CASGFLVPGQANTEAFF. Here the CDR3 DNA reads TGTGCTAGTGGTTTTCTCGTCCCGGGACAGGCGAACACTGAAGCTTTCTTT.